Presented here are 13 T cell receptor beta chains from one specimen sequenced in a study of T cell changes during pregnancy in multiple sclerosis. Only in-frame clones appear in the TCRdb table, and some are missing; sequencing was by immunoSEQ multiplex PCR. The sample has about 23,000 clones; about 90% are singletons. The material was CD8+ T cells from peripheral blood mononuclear cells, obtained after pregnancy. The source is a female donor with multiple sclerosis, enrolled in a pregnancy study.

The chain joins TRBV7-8 to TRBJ1-5; tentative D call: TRBD1 (6 bases). The CDR3 sequence is 16 residues long. The germline V and J ends were trimmed by 2 bases and 0 bases, with 11 bases remaining between them. CDR1 SGHVS and CDR2 FQNEAQ come from the germline V gene. The CDR3 here is CASSLTGPYSNQPQHF. The CDR3 DNA is TGTGCCAGCAGCTTAACAGGGCCTTATAGCAATCAGCCCCAGCATTTT.

In nucleotides, the CDR3 is TGCGCCAGCAGCCCCCAGGGTGAGGGGGTGAACACTGAAGCTTTCTTT. This encodes CASSPQGEGVNTEAFF. The chain couples TRBV4-3 to TRBJ1-1, with TRBD1 as a possible D gene (6 bases). Trimming shortened V by 4 bases and J by 0 bases, and 15 bases separated the two germline ends. The CDR3 is 16 amino acids. Germline V lookup: CDR1 LGHNA, CDR2 YSLEER.

The chain's CDR3 is CASMNLEGLPPDTQYF. The CDR3 DNA sequence: TGTGCCAGCATGAACCTTGAGGGCCTCCCCCCAGATACGCAGTATTTT. V gene TRBV2 combines with J gene TRBJ2-3; a possible D gene is TRBD2 (5 bases). This CDR3 is 16 amino acids long. Germline lookup yields CDR1 SNHLY and CDR2 FYNNEI. The V end was cut by 7 bases, the J end by 4 bases, with 21 bases between.

The rearrangement joins TRBV28 to TRBJ2-7; maybe TRBD2 (5 bases). The CDR3 has 14 residues. V was trimmed by 6 bases and J by 7 bases, leaving 19 bases between them. The germline V gene has CDR1 MDHEN and CDR2 SYDVKM. CDR3 amino acids: CASSLMGSTGEQYF. DNA for the CDR3: TGTGCCAGCAGCCTTATGGGCAGTACGGGGGAGCAGTACTTC.

J is TRBJ1-4 and V is TRBV4-1; TRBD1 might be the D (6 bases). This CDR3 is 15 amino acids long. CDR1 MGHRA and CDR2 YSYEKL come from the germline V gene. Trimming left V 4 bases short and J 2 bases short, with 11 bases between. CDR3 DNA: TGCGCCAGCAGCCGGGGGGGGGCTACTAATGAAAAACTGTTTTTT. It codes for CASSRGGATNEKLFF.

As concerns this clone: A junction end diverges from the germline sequence, so it may reflect a read error. This chain joins TRBV27 and TRBJ2-7, with D perhaps matching TRBD2 (6 bases). CDR1 and CDR2 (germline): MNHEY, SMNVEV (reference sequence). The CDR3 length is 14 residues. This CDR3 is CASSQGLPSYGQYF. DNA of the CDR3: TGTGCCAGCAGTCAGGGACTTCCATCCTACGGGCAGTACTTC.

The chain has TRBV7-9 and TRBJ2-5; a weak D match, TRBD1 (5 bases). Germline CDR1 and CDR2: SEHNR and FQNEAQ (reference sequence). This CDR3 spans 13 amino acids. V was trimmed by 2 bases and J by 3 bases, leaving 7 bases between them. The CDR3 protein is CASSLSREETQYF. For the CDR3, the DNA is TGTGCCAGCAGCTTATCCAGGGAAGAGACCCAGTACTTC.

The chain joins TRBV27 to TRBJ2-1, with TRBD2 matching over 9 bases. J lost 5 bases, V lost 7 bases, and 9 bases had no gene match. Germline V gives CDR1 MNHEY, CDR2 SMNVEV (reference sequence). The CDR3 runs to 15 residues. The CDR3 DNA is TGTGCCAGCACATGGTCCGCTAGCGGGGACAATGAGCAGTTCTTC. Its translation: CASTWSASGDNEQFF.

V is TRBV7-9 and J is TRBJ1-1; D is undetermined. With 5 bases removed from V and 10 bases from J, the gap between germline ends came to 17 bases. The CDR3 totals 13 residues. Germline V CDR1 and CDR2: SEHNR, FQNEAQ (reference sequence). The CDR3 region has the DNA TGTGCCAGCAGCCCGCCTATTACAGATGTAGCTTTCTTT. This encodes CASSPPITDVAFF.

This rearrangement joins TRBV6-5 to TRBJ2-7, with TRBD2 matching over 7 bases. CDR1 and CDR2 from the germline V gene are MNHEY and SVGAGI. Trimming took 2 bases from V and 4 from J; bases not matched to a gene: 11. The CDR3 is made up of 16 amino acids. The CDR3 nucleotides are TGTGCCAGCAGTTACGTTCAGCCCGTCGGGGGGTACGAGCAGTACTTC. Its protein product is CASSYVQPVGGYEQYF.

This sequence joins TRBV5-4 and TRBJ2-1; 8 bases are a match to TRBD2. CDR1 is SGHNT and CDR2 is YYREEE in the germline V gene (reference sequence). V lost 1 base and J lost 4; bases outside the gene matches: 4. The CDR3 sequence is 15 residues long. This chain's CDR3 is CASSLLAGSYNEQFF. The CDR3 region has the DNA TGTGCCAGCAGCTTGTTAGCGGGGTCATACAATGAGCAGTTCTTC.

The V call is TRBV2, the J call TRBJ1-4; 8 nucleotides agree with TRBD1. The trim removed 4 bases at V and 4 bases at J, leaving 5 bases unmatched. This CDR3 spans 15 amino acids. CDR1 SNHLY and CDR2 FYNNEI come from the germline V gene. Here the CDR3 reads CASSGGTGRNEKLFF. Here the CDR3 DNA reads TGTGCCAGCAGTGGGGGGACAGGCCGTAATGAAAAACTGTTTTTT.

The rearrangement links TRBV5-4 to TRBJ2-3; 9 bases are shared with TRBD2. V lost 9 bases and J lost 3; bases outside the gene matches: 8. Germline CDR1 is SGHNT and CDR2 is YYREEE (reference sequence). The CDR3 runs 14 residues. In DNA form, the CDR3 reads TGTGCCATCAGGGCGGGAGGGCGGACAGATACGCAGTATTTT. It translates to CAIRAGGRTDTQYF.